The T cell receptor beta chain described here comes from a study of shared T cell receptors in the human thymus. This CDR3 spans 16 amino acids. Germline V gives CDR1 MGHRA, CDR2 YSYEKL. Trimming cost V 4 bases and J 10 bases; bases outside gene matches: 13. The data were produced by immunoSEQ multiplex PCR, yet TCRdb's version contains in-frame clones alone and is incomplete. The repertoire holds roughly 660,000 clones, with 88% as singletons. These data are also associated with another study on human thymus T cells.

V usage is TRBV4-1 and J usage is TRBJ2-1; TRBD2 agrees at 10 bases. The clonotype comes from a boy in the first two years of life with a congenital heart defect. Input material: thymocytes. The DNA for the CDR3 is TGCGCCAGCAGCCGCCTGGCGGAGCGGGAGGGCCGGGAGCAGTTCTTC. This codes for CASSRLAEREGREQFF.